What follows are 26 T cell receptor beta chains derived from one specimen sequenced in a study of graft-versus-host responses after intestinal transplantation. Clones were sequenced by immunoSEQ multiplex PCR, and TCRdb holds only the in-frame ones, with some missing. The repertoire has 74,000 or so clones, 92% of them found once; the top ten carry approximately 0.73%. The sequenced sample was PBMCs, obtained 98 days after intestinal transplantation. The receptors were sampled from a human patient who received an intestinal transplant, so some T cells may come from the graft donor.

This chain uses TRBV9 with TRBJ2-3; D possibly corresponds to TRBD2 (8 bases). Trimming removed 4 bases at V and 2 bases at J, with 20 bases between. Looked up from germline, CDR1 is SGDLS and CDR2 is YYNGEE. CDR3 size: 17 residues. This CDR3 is CASSPQGGAGDTDTQYF. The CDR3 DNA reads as TGTGCCAGCAGCCCTCAGGGGGGAGCGGGGGACACAGATACGCAGTATTTT.

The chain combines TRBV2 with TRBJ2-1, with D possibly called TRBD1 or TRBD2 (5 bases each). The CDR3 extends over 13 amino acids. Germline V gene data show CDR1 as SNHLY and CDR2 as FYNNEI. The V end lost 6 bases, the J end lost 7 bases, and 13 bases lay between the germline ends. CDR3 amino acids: CASRFGALNEQFF. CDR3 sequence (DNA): TGTGCCAGCAGATTCGGGGCACTTAATGAGCAGTTCTTC. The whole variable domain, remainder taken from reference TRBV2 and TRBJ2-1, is EPEVTQTPSHQVTQMGQEVILRCVPISNHLYFYWYRQILGQKVEFLVSFYNNEISEKSEIFDDQFSVERPDGSNFTLKIRSTKLEDSAMYFCASRFGALNEQFFGPGTRLTVL.

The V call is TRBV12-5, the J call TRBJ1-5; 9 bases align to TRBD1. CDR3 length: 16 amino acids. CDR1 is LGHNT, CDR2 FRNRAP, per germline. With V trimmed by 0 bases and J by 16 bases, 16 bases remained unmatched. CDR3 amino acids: CASGLVLGTGNWIEHF. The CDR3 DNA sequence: TGTGCTAGTGGTTTGGTACTTGGGACAGGGAACTGGATTGAACATTTT.

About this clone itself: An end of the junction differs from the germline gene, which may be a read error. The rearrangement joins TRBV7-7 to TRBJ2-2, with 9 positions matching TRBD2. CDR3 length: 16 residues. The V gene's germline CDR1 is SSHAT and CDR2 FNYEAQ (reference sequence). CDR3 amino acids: CASSPGLATNTGELFF. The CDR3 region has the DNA TGTGCTAGCAGCCCCGGACTAGCGACCAACACCGGGGAGCTGTTTTTT.

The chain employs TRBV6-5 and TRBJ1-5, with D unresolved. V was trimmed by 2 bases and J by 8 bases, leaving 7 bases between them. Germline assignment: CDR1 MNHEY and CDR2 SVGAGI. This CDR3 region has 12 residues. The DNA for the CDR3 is TGTGCCAGCAGTTACCCTCGTGAGCCCCAGCATTTT. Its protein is CASSYPREPQHF.

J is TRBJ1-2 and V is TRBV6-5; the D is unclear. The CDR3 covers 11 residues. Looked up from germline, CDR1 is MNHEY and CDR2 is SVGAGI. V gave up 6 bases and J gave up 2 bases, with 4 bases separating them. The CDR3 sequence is CASRQNYGYTF. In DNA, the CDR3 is TGTGCCAGCAGACAAAACTATGGCTACACCTTC.

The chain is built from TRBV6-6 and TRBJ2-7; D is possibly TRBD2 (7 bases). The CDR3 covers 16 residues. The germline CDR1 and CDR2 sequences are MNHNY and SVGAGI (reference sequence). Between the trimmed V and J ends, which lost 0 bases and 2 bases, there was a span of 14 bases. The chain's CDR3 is CASSYSKGGVTYEQYF. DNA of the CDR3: TGTGCCAGCAGTTACTCGAAGGGGGGGGTTACCTACGAGCAGTACTTC.

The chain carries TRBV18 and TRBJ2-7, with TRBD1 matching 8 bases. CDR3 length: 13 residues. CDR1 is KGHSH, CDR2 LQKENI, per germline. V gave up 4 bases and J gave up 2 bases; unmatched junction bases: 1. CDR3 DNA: TGTGCCAGCTCACAACAGGGGGCCTACGAGCAGTACTTC. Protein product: CASSQQGAYEQYF.

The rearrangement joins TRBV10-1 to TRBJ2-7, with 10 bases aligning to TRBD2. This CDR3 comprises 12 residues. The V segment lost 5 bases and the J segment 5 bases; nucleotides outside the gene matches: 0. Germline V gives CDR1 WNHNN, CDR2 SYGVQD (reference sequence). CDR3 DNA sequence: TGCGCCAGCAGTAGCGGGGGGGACGAGCAGTACTTC. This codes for CASSSGGDEQYF.

CDR3 amino acids: CASSEPTGTAEAFF. Here the CDR3 DNA reads TGTGCCAGCAGTGAGCCCACAGGGACTGCAGAAGCTTTCTTT. The J gene is TRBJ1-1, the V gene TRBV6-1; the D gene is possibly TRBD1 (6 bases). V dropped 3 bases and J dropped 8 bases, with 16 bases sitting between them. The CDR3 covers 14 residues. Per the germline V gene, CDR1 is MNHNS and CDR2 is SASEGT.

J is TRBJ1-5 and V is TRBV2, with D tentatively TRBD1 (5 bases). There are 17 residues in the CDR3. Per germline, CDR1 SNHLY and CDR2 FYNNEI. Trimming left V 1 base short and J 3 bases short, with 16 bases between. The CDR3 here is CASSEGRATVPNQPQHF. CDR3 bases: TGTGCCAGCAGTGAAGGGAGGGCGACAGTTCCCAATCAGCCCCAGCATTTT.

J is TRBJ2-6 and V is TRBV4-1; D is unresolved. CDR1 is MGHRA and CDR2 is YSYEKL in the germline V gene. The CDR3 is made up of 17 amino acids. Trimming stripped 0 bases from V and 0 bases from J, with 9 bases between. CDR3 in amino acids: CASSQDGAGSGANVLTF. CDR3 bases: TGCGCCAGCAGCCAAGATGGCGCCGGCTCTGGGGCCAACGTCCTGACTTTC.

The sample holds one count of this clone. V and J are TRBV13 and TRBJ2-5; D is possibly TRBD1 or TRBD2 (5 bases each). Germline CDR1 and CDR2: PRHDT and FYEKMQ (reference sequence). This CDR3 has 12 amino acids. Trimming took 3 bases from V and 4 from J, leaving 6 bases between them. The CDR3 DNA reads TGTGCCAGCAGCTTCGGGGCAGAGACCCAGTACTTC. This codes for CASSFGAETQYF.

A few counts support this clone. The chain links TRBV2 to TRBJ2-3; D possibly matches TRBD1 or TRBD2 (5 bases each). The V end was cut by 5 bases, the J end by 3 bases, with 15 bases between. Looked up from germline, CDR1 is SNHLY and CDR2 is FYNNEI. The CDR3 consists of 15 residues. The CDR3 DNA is TGTGCCAGCAGTCGGGATACGGGGCGTACAGATACGCAGTATTTT. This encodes CASSRDTGRTDTQYF.

The CDR3 nucleotides read TGTGCCAGCAGTGAACGTACAGACCAAGAGACCCAGTACTTC. It is translated as CASSERTDQETQYF. The chain uses TRBV2 and TRBJ2-5, with D uncertain. The V gene's germline CDR1 is SNHLY and CDR2 FYNNEI. The CDR3 runs 14 residues. Trimming cost V 2 bases and J 0 bases, with 7 bases left between them.

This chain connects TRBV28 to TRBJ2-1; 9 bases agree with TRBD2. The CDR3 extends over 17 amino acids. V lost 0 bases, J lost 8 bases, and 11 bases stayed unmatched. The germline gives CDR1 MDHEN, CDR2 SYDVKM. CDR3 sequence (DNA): TGTGCCAGCAGTTTATGGACAGGTGGTAGCGGGAGCTATGAGCAGTTCTTC. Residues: CASSLWTGGSGSYEQFF.

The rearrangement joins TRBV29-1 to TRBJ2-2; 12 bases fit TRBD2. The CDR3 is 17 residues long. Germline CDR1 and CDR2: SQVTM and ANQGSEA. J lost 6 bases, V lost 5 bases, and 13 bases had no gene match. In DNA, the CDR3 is TGCAGCGTTTTGACTAGCGGGAGCCGAGTGAGGGCCGGGGAGCTGTTTTTT. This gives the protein CSVLTSGSRVRAGELFF.

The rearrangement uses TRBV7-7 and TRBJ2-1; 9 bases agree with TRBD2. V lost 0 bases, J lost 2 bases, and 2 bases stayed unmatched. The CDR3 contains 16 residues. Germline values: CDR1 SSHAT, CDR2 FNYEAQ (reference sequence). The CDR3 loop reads CASSLASGGPYNEQFF. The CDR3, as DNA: TGTGCCAGCAGCTTAGCCAGCGGGGGGCCCTACAATGAGCAGTTCTTC.

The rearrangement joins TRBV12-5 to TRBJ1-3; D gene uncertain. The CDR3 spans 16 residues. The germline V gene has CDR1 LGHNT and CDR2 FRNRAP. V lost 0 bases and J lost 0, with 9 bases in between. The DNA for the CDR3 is TGTGCTAGTGGTTTGGTACTAGAATACTCTGGAAACACCATATATTTT. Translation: CASGLVLEYSGNTIYF.

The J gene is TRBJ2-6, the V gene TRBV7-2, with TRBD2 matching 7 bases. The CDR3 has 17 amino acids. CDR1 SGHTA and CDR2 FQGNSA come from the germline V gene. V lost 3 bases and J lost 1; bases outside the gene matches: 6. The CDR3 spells CASSFKGGASGANVLTF. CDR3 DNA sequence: TGTGCCAGCAGCTTCAAGGGAGGGGCATCTGGGGCCAACGTCCTGACTTTC.

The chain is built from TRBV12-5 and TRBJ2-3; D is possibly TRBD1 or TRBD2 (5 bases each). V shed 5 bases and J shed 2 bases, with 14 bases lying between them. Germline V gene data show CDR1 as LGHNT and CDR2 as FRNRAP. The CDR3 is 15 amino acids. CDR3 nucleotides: TGTGCTAGTGGTCAAGGGGACCGCTACACAGATACGCAGTATTTT. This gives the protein CASGQGDRYTDTQYF.

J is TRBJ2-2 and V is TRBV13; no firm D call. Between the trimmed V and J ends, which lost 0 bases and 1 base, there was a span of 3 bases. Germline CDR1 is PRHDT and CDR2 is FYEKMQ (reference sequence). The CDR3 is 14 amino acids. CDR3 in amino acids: CASSLGRNTGELFF. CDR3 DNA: TGTGCCAGCAGCTTAGGCAGGAACACCGGGGAGCTGTTTTTT.

CDR3 sequence reads: CASSLSRQQANYGYTF. As DNA, the CDR3 is TGTGCCAGCAGCCTTAGTCGGCAGCAAGCTAACTATGGCTACACCTTC. The chain joins TRBV7-9 to TRBJ1-2; no reliable D call. Between the trimmed V and J ends, which lost 5 bases and 0 bases, there was a span of 16 bases. CDR3 length equals 16 residues. From germline, CDR1 is SEHNR and CDR2 FQNEAQ (reference sequence).

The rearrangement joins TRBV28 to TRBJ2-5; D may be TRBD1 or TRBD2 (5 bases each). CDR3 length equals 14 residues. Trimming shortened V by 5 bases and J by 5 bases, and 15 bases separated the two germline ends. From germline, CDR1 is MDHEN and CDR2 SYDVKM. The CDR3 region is CASSKGTRTETQYF. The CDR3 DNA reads TGTGCCAGCAGTAAAGGGACCCGGACGGAGACCCAGTACTTC.

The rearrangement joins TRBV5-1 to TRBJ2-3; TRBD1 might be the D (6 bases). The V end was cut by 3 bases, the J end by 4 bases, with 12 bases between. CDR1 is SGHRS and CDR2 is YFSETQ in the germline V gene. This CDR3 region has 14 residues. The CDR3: CASSYSAGADTQYF. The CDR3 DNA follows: TGCGCCAGCAGCTACTCTGCAGGGGCAGATACGCAGTATTTT.

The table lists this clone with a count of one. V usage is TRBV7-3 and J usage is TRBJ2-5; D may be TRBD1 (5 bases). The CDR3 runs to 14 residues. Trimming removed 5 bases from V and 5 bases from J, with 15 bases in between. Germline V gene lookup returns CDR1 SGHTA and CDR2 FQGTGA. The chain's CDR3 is CASSPLAGWETQYF. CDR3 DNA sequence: TGTGCCAGCAGCCCCCTGGCAGGGTGGGAGACCCAGTACTTC.